The next 6 T cell receptor beta chains were all read from a single sample in a study of shared clonotypes between healthy human individuals. Sequenced by immunoSEQ multiplex PCR; TCRdb stores in-frame clones only, minus some. Of around 1,100,000 clones listed, around 77% are singletons. The source material was memory CD4+ T cells from PBMCs. Described subset: CD45RA-negative fraction. The origin of the receptors is a man aged 18 to 29 in good health. Some clones in this sample may be carry-over from other donors' samples.

This clone was seen a few times. The chain uses TRBV4-3 and TRBJ2-2, with 13 bases identical to TRBD2. The V gene's germline CDR1 is LGHNA and CDR2 YSLEER. Unmatched junction bases numbered 4, after V lost 0 bases and J lost 6 bases. This CDR3 spans 17 amino acids. The CDR3 region is CASSQESTSGRAGELFF. CDR3 DNA sequence: TGCGCCAGCAGCCAAGAATCCACTAGCGGGAGGGCCGGGGAGCTGTTTTTT.

This chain uses TRBV28 with TRBJ2-7, with 14 bases matching TRBD2. The CDR3 is 18 amino acids. Germline CDR1 is MDHEN and CDR2 is SYDVKM. With 1 base clipped from V and 1 base from J, the junction kept 6 bases outside the gene matches. CDR3 bases: TGTGCCAGCAGTTTATCCCGACTAGCGGGAGGGCGGTCCTACGAGCAGTACTTC. This gives the protein CASSLSRLAGGRSYEQYF.

V usage is TRBV5-6 and J usage is TRBJ1-2; 8 nucleotides agree with TRBD1. Germline V gives CDR1 SGHDT, CDR2 YYEEEE. Unmatched junction bases numbered 4, after V lost 1 base and J lost 2 bases. The CDR3 contains 15 residues. CDR3 region: CASSLMDRVNYGYTF. CDR3 DNA: TGTGCCAGCAGCTTGATGGACAGGGTCAACTATGGCTACACCTTC.

This clone was recorded once. The chain uses TRBV11-2 and TRBJ2-7; 7 bases line up with TRBD1. The V segment lost 3 bases and the J segment 3 bases; nucleotides outside the gene matches: 8. The length of the CDR3 is 15 residues. Germline assignment: CDR1 SGHAT and CDR2 FQNNGV. For the CDR3, the DNA is TGTGCCAGCAGCTTGACCGTAGGACAGGTCTACGAGCAGTACTTC. This translates into CASSLTVGQVYEQYF. Looking up the rest from reference TRBV11-2 and TRBJ2-7 gives the full variable domain: EAGVAQSPRYKIIEKRQSVAFWCNPISGHATLYWYQQILGQGPKLLIQFQNNGVVDDSQLPKDRFSAERLKGVDSTLKIQPAKLEDSAVYLCASSLTVGQVYEQYFGPGTRLTVT.

V gene TRBV11-2 combines with J gene TRBJ2-1; 9 nucleotides align to TRBD2. Trimming cost V 2 bases and J 8 bases; bases outside gene matches: 7. The CDR3 runs 15 residues. The V gene's germline CDR1 is SGHAT and CDR2 FQNNGV. The CDR3 loop is CASSLLAGSWHEQFF. DNA for the CDR3: TGTGCCAGCAGCTTACTAGCGGGGAGTTGGCATGAGCAGTTCTTC.

This clone was seen only a few times. The chain recombines TRBV6-5 with TRBJ1-1; D is undetermined. V was clipped by 2 bases and J by 3 bases, with 10 bases between them. Germline loops: CDR1 MNHEY, CDR2 SVGAGI. The CDR3 loop spans 14 amino acids. This CDR3 is CASSYGRSDTEAFF. CDR3 in DNA: TGTGCCAGCAGTTACGGGCGAAGTGACACTGAAGCTTTCTTT.